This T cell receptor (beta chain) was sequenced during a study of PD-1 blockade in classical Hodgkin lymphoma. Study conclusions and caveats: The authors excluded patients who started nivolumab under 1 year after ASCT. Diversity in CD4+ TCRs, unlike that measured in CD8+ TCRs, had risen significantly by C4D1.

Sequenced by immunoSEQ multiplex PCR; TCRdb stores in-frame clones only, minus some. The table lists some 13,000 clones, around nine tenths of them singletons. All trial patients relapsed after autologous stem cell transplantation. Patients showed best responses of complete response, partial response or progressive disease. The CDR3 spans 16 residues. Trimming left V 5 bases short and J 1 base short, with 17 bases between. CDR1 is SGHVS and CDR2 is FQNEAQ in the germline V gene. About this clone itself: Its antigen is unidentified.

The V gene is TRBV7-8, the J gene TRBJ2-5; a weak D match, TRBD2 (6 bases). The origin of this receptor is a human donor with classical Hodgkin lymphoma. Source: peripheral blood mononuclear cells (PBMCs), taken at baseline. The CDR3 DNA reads TGTGCCAGCAGCCGAGGGGCGGGGCTCCTCCAAGAGACCCAGTACTTC. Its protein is CASSRGAGLLQETQYF.